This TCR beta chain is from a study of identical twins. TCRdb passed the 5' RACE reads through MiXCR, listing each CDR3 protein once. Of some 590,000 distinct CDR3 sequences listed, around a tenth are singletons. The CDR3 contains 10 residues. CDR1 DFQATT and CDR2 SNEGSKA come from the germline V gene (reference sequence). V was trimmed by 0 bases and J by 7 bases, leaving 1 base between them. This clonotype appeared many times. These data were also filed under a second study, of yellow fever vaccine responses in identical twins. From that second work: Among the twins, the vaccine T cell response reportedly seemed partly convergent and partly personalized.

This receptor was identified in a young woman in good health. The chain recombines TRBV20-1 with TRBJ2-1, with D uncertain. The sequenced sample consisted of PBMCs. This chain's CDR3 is CSARENEQFF. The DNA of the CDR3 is TGCAGTGCTAGAGAGAATGAGCAGTTCTTC.